The present entry profiles one T cell receptor beta chain with its context. This specimen comes from a study of blood T cell repertoires in COVID-19. Study-wide background: There were acute and convalescent COVID-19 samples, and they came from the United States, Italy and Spain.

Authors' data handling: Estimation of nucleated cell counts relied on the amplification of reference gene primers. This table comes from immunoSEQ multiplex PCR, and its TCRdb copy is limited to in-frame clones, with some not included. The V and J calls and clone size are taken from that table; D and trimming were inferred from the DNA. The sample contains roughly 120,000 clones, 90% of which appear only once. V trimming: 4 bases; J trimming: 8 bases; junction bases outside the gene matches: 8. Germline V gene lookup returns CDR1 MNHEY and CDR2 SMNVEV (reference sequence). CDR3 length: 14 residues. The chain combines TRBV27 with TRBJ2-4; 7 bases align to TRBD2. This clonotype was obtained from a human donor with active COVID-19. The donor label of this sample is uncertain. The material sequenced was peripheral blood. CDR3 in amino acids: CASSSYPGRDIQYF. CDR3 nucleotides: TGTGCCAGCAGTTCTTACCCAGGGAGGGACATTCAGTACTTC.